Below, 32 T cell receptor beta chains from the same sample are listed, as sequenced in a study of beta chain features in type 1 diabetes. Of the isolated RNA, all was reverse transcribed, and so the sequenced material was expressed TCRB transcripts. Generated by immunoSEQ multiplex PCR, the TCRdb table keeps only in-frame clones and is missing some. The sample records hundreds of thousands of clones, about an eighth being singletons. Study conclusions and caveats: A moderate, significant TCRB CDR3 shortening appeared in type 1 diabetes across four CD4+ subsets.

Antigen specificity for these receptors is unknown. The sequencing input was naive CD4+ T cells from blood. All receptors come from a man aged 18 to 29 with type 1 diabetes.

The sample holds a few counts of this clone. The chain is built from TRBV19 and TRBJ2-3, with D perhaps given as TRBD1 or TRBD2 (6 bases each). This CDR3 is built from 13 residues. Germline CDR1 reads LNHDA; CDR2 reads SQIVND (reference sequence). V lost 4 bases and J 3 bases, leaving 8 bases between the germline ends. The CDR3 region is CASSSGTTDTQYF. The DNA of the CDR3 is TGTGCCAGTAGTAGCGGGACAACAGATACGCAGTATTTT.

The chain is built from TRBV5-1 and TRBJ1-2; unclear D gene. The CDR3 has 15 residues. Germline CDR1 is SGHRS and CDR2 is YFSETQ. V was trimmed by 8 bases and J by 2 bases, leaving 19 bases between them. The CDR3: CASTLAPDPNYGYTF. The CDR3 DNA follows: TGCGCCAGTACCTTGGCTCCGGACCCGAACTATGGCTACACCTTC.

There are a few counts of this clone. The genes are TRBV25-1 and TRBJ1-2; D ambiguous. The germline gives CDR1 MGHDK, CDR2 SYGVNS. Trimming took off 4 bases at V and 4 bases at J, with 10 bases between the two ends. This CDR3 contains 13 residues. The CDR3 region is CASSGQTTYGYTF. The CDR3, as DNA: TGTGCCAGCAGTGGGCAGACGACCTATGGCTACACCTTC.

This clone appeared a few times. The J gene is TRBJ2-1, the V gene TRBV9; D gene ambiguous. CDR1 and CDR2 (germline): SGDLS, YYNGEE. Trimming removed 0 bases at V and 0 bases at J, with 10 bases between. CDR3 length equals 16 residues. The CDR3 DNA reads TGTGCCAGCAGCGTAGTACGATCCGGCTCCTACAATGAGCAGTTCTTC. Amino acids: CASSVVRSGSYNEQFF.

The genes are TRBV9 and TRBJ1-6, with D maybe TRBD1 (5 bases). The germline V and J ends were trimmed by 2 bases and 5 bases, with 8 bases remaining between them. The germline V gene encodes CDR1 SGDLS and CDR2 YYNGEE. The CDR3 runs to 14 residues. CDR3 amino acids: CASSVTDNNSPLHF. For the CDR3, the DNA is TGTGCCAGCAGCGTGACGGACAATAATTCACCCCTCCACTTT.

The J gene is TRBJ2-5, the V gene TRBV10-3; D perhaps matches TRBD1 (5 bases). Deletions cut 0 bases from V and 1 base from J, with 9 bases between. CDR1 is ENHRY and CDR2 is SYGVKD in the germline V gene. The length of the CDR3 is 15 residues. Written as DNA, the CDR3 is TGTGCCATCAGTGAGTCGGCACAGGCCCAAGAGACCCAGTACTTC. This codes for CAISESAQAQETQYF.

The V call is TRBV4-2, the J call TRBJ2-1, with unresolved D. The V end was cut by 0 bases, the J end by 5 bases, with 8 bases between. CDR1 LGHNA and CDR2 YNFKEQ come from the germline V gene. CDR3 length equals 14 residues. The CDR3 DNA follows: TGTGCCAGCAGCCAAGATCAAATAGACAATGAGCAGTTCTTC. Encoded protein: CASSQDQIDNEQFF.

This clone has only a few counts. The genes are TRBV5-1 and TRBJ2-7, with 8 bases aligning to TRBD1. From germline, CDR1 is SGHRS and CDR2 YFSETQ. This CDR3 is 14 amino acids long. The V gene end was trimmed by 6 bases and the J gene end by 2 bases; junction bases not matched to a gene: 7. CDR3 nucleotide sequence: TGCGCCAGCACCAGGGGGCTTGAAACCTACGAGCAGTACTTC. This codes for CASTRGLETYEQYF.

The table lists this clone with a few counts. V usage is TRBV2 and J usage is TRBJ2-7, with a possible D match to TRBD2 (5 bases). In germline, CDR1 is SNHLY, CDR2 FYNNEI. The CDR3 consists of 13 residues. Trimming cost V 11 bases and J 0 bases, with 14 bases left between them. DNA for the CDR3: TGTGCCTCCAGAGGGCCTGGCTCCTACGAGCAGTACTTC. Protein product: CASRGPGSYEQYF. The variable domain in full, completed from reference TRBV2 and TRBJ2-7, reads EPEVTQTPSHQVTQMGQEVILRCVPISNHLYFYWYRQILGQKVEFLVSFYNNEISEKSEIFDDQFSVERPDGSNFTLKIRSTKLEDSAMYFCASRGPGSYEQYFGPGTRLTVT.

This clone was detected only a few times. This sequence joins TRBV30 and TRBJ1-6; no clear D. Trimming took off 0 bases at V and 0 bases at J, with 15 bases between the two ends. The CDR3 consists of 18 residues. From germline, CDR1 is GTSNPN and CDR2 SVGIG (reference sequence). The CDR3 region has the DNA TGTGCCTGGAGTGTCCTCCGCCCACCTAGCTCCTATAATTCACCCCTCCACTTT. Translating gives CAWSVLRPPSSYNSPLHF.

The J gene is TRBJ1-6, the V gene TRBV30, with D uncertain. Germline lookup yields CDR1 GTSNPN and CDR2 SVGIG (reference sequence). V shed 0 bases and J shed 7 bases, with 16 bases lying between them. The CDR3 totals 16 residues. The CDR3 nucleotides read TGTGCCTGGAGTGTACTTTCCGGCGCAGGCAATTCACCCCTCCACTTT. Amino acid sequence: CAWSVLSGAGNSPLHF.

The V gene is TRBV10-3, the J gene TRBJ1-3; tentatively, D is TRBD1 (5 bases). Germline V gives CDR1 ENHRY, CDR2 SYGVKD. V lost 6 bases and J lost 4, with 10 bases in between. The CDR3 is 13 residues long. The CDR3 protein is CAISGANGNTIYF. CDR3 in DNA: TGTGCCATCAGCGGGGCGAACGGAAACACCATATATTTT.

This clone was counted a few times. This rearrangement joins TRBV6-1 to TRBJ1-3; no reliable D call. Trimming left V 5 bases short and J 4 bases short, with 6 bases between. This CDR3 region has 12 residues. The germline CDR1 and CDR2 sequences are MNHNS and SASEGT. The CDR3 loop reads CASSFPGNTIYF. The CDR3 nucleotides are TGTGCCAGCAGTTTCCCCGGAAACACCATATATTTT.

The chain employs TRBV6-1 and TRBJ1-1; D perhaps matches TRBD1 (6 bases). CDR1 and CDR2 (germline): MNHNS, SASEGT. The V gene lost 6 bases and the J gene lost 2 bases, with 10 bases spanning the gap. There are 13 residues in the CDR3. In DNA form, the CDR3 reads TGTGCCAGCAGGACACAGGGAAACACTGAAGCTTTCTTT. It specifies CASRTQGNTEAFF.

This clone showed up just a few times. The genes are TRBV21-1 and TRBJ1-2. TRBV21-1 is assigned pseudogene status. CDR3 length equals 15 residues. DNA of the CDR3: TGTGCCAGCAGCACCGGGGGAAGGGGACCTTATGGCTACACCTTC. It specifies CASSTGGRGPYGYTF.

In this sample, this clone turned up a few times. The chain employs TRBV7-9 and TRBJ2-7; D is uncertain. V lost 5 bases and J lost 2, with 19 bases in between. Per the germline V gene, CDR1 is SEHNR and CDR2 is FQNEAQ (reference sequence). CDR3 length: 16 amino acids. The CDR3 protein is CASSLWSLGSTYEQYF. In DNA, the CDR3 is TGTGCCAGCAGCCTATGGTCCCTCGGCAGTACCTACGAGCAGTACTTC.

This clone was counted only a few times. J is TRBJ1-6 and V is TRBV10-1, with D tentatively TRBD1 (6 bases). The V and J ends lost 2 bases and 8 bases respectively, with 13 bases between them. Per germline, CDR1 WNHNN and CDR2 SYGVQD (reference sequence). The CDR3 is 15 residues long. The CDR3 DNA is TGCGCCAGCAGTGAGAAAGCGGCAGGGGATTCACCCCTCCACTTT. Encoded protein: CASSEKAAGDSPLHF.

The CDR3 DNA reads TGTGCCTTAACGAAGCAGGGGGACCTCCTGAATCAGCCCCAGCATTTT. This translates into CALTKQGDLLNQPQHF. The genes are TRBV30 and TRBJ1-5; 7 nucleotides align to TRBD1. The V gene's germline CDR1 is GTSNPN and CDR2 SVGIG (reference sequence). The CDR3 extends over 16 amino acids. Trimming at V came to 7 bases and at J to 4 bases, leaving 16 bases not matched to a gene.

This clone was found a few times. The chain uses TRBV6-5 and TRBJ1-5; D uncertain. Germline CDR1 is MNHEY and CDR2 is SVGAGI. V dropped 6 bases and J dropped 11 bases, with 17 bases sitting between them. The CDR3 loop spans 13 amino acids. CDR3 in amino acids: CASSPAVGPAQHF. CDR3 sequence (DNA): TGTGCCAGCAGCCCGGCGGTCGGCCCAGCCCAGCATTTT.

The chain is built from TRBV9 and TRBJ2-7, with D unresolved. The CDR3 loop spans 15 amino acids. V was pared by 0 bases and J by 3 bases, with 13 bases between. The V gene's germline CDR1 is SGDLS and CDR2 YYNGEE. The CDR3 DNA reads TGTGCCAGCAGCGTAGCTACTGGGCAGTTCTACGAGCAGTACTTC. This translates into CASSVATGQFYEQYF.

DNA for the CDR3: TGCGCCAGCAGCCCGACAGAAGGAGGCTATGGCTACACCTTC. Its translation: CASSPTEGGYGYTF. This sequence joins TRBV5-1 and TRBJ1-2; TRBD1 might be the D (5 bases). Trimming stripped 4 bases from V and 4 bases from J, with 14 bases between. There are 14 residues in the CDR3. In germline, CDR1 is SGHRS, CDR2 YFSETQ. Full variable domain (outside the CDR3, taken from reference TRBV5-1 and TRBJ1-2): KAGVTQTPRYLIKTRGQQVTLSCSPISGHRSVSWYQQTPGQGLQFLFEYFSETQRNKGNFPGRFSGRQFSNSRSEMNVSTLELGDSALYLCASSPTEGGYGYTFGSGTRLTVV.

V is TRBV7-8 and J is TRBJ2-7, with TRBD1 matching over 7 bases. After removal of 2 bases from V and 6 bases from J, the junction contained 7 bases not matched to a gene. Germline V lookup: CDR1 SGHVS, CDR2 FQNEAQ. The CDR3 sequence is 14 residues long. CDR3 sequence (DNA): TGTGCCAGCAGCTTACCCCGACAGGGACCCGAGCAGTACTTC. It codes for CASSLPRQGPEQYF.

In this sample, this clone turned up a few times. The chain links TRBV7-9 to TRBJ1-6; tentatively, D is TRBD1 (6 bases). Deletions cut 5 bases from V and 9 bases from J, with 20 bases between. Per germline, CDR1 SEHNR and CDR2 FQNEAQ (reference sequence). There are 16 residues in the CDR3. The CDR3 here is CASSRTMGALISPLHF. The CDR3 bases are TGTGCCAGCAGCCGGACCATGGGGGCGTTGATTTCACCCCTCCACTTT.

This clone was recorded a few times. This rearrangement joins TRBV19 to TRBJ1-5; D may be TRBD1 (5 bases). Germline-derived CDR1 and CDR2 are LNHDA and SQIVND (reference sequence). The ends were cut back, 9 bases at V and 2 bases at J, with 14 bases in the middle. The CDR3 is made up of 14 amino acids. The DNA for the CDR3 is TGTGCCAGCAGTGGACATTGGGGCAATCAGCCCCAGCATTTT. Encoded protein: CASSGHWGNQPQHF.

The chain links TRBV30 to TRBJ2-5, with 12 bases lining up with TRBD2. V shed 1 base and J 4 bases; nucleotides not matched to a gene: 4. Germline CDR1 and CDR2: GTSNPN and SVGIG (reference sequence). The CDR3 extends over 15 amino acids. CDR3 residues: CAWSGGLAGRETQYF. The CDR3 coding sequence is TGTGCCTGGAGTGGCGGACTAGCGGGGAGAGAGACCCAGTACTTC.

The chain carries TRBV5-1 and TRBJ1-2; D is unclear. The CDR3 spans 13 residues. Germline CDR1 SGHRS, CDR2 YFSETQ. V dropped 1 base and J dropped 6 bases, with 10 bases sitting between them. CDR3 residues: CASSLLSGNGYTF. The DNA for the CDR3 is TGCGCCAGCAGCTTGTTGTCGGGAAATGGCTACACCTTC.

The chain is built from TRBV7-9 and TRBJ1-1; possibly TRBD1 for D (6 bases). Trimming pared 5 bases from V and 4 bases from J, leaving 14 bases between. Germline V gene sequence: CDR1 SEHNR, CDR2 FQNEAQ (reference sequence). The CDR3 is 14 residues long. CDR3 in amino acids: CASSGSGEITEAFF. The CDR3, as DNA: TGTGCCAGCAGCGGTTCAGGGGAAATCACTGAAGCTTTCTTT.

This clone was found a few times. This chain connects TRBV19 to TRBJ2-7; D might be TRBD2 (6 bases). The CDR3 has 11 amino acids. Germline lookup yields CDR1 LNHDA and CDR2 SQIVND (reference sequence). Trimming left V 11 bases short and J 5 bases short, with 13 bases between. The CDR3: CAFSGGDEQYF. DNA for the CDR3: TGTGCCTTCTCGGGCGGGGACGAGCAGTACTTC.

This clone was detected a few times. This chain links TRBV9 with TRBJ2-5; tentatively, D is TRBD2 (5 bases). The ends were cut back, 6 bases at V and 2 bases at J, with 20 bases in the middle. The CDR3 sequence is 16 residues long. The germline V gene has CDR1 SGDLS and CDR2 YYNGEE. CDR3 sequence: CASTSFGPGGQETQYF. For the CDR3, the DNA is TGTGCCAGCACCTCCTTTGGGCCAGGAGGTCAAGAGACCCAGTACTTC.

The chain recombines TRBV29-1 with TRBJ1-1; unclear D gene. CDR1 and CDR2 from the germline V gene are SQVTM and ANQGSEA. The CDR3 has 14 residues. V lost 2 bases to trimming and J lost 2 bases, with 12 bases between them. The chain's CDR3 is CSVERSHTNTEAFF. As DNA, the CDR3 is TGCAGCGTTGAACGCAGCCACACAAACACTGAAGCTTTCTTT.

This clone was seen only a few times. The identical CDR3 is also encoded by other nucleotide sequences in the sample. This chain joins TRBV5-1 and TRBJ2-7, with D tentatively TRBD1 (6 bases). This CDR3 has 13 amino acids. Germline V gene lookup returns CDR1 SGHRS and CDR2 YFSETQ. Trimming removed 4 bases from V and 2 bases from J, with 10 bases in between. This CDR3 is CASSPEGAYEQYF. CDR3 nucleotide sequence: TGCGCCAGCAGCCCCGAGGGGGCCTACGAGCAGTACTTC.

This clone has only a few counts. V usage is TRBV30 and J usage is TRBJ1-4; D ambiguous. Germline V CDR1 and CDR2: GTSNPN, SVGIG (reference sequence). The CDR3 contains 12 residues. Trimming stripped 4 bases from V and 1 base from J, with 4 bases between. The CDR3: CAWTVTNEKLFF. The CDR3 region has the DNA TGTGCCTGGACGGTAACTAATGAAAAACTGTTTTTT.